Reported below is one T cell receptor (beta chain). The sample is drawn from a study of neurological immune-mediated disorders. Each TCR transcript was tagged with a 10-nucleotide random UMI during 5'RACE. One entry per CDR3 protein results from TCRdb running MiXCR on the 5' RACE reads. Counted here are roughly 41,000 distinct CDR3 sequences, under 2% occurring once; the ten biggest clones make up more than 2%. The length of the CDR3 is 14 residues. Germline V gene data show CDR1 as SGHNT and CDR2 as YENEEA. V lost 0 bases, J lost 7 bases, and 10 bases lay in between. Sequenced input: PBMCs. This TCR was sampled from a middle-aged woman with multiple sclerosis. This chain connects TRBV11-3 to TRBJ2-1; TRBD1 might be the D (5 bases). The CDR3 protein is CASSLDPRGNEQFF. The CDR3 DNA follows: TGTGCCAGCAGCTTAGATCCAAGGGGTAATGAGCAGTTCTTC. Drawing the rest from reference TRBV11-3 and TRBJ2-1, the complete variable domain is EAGVVQSPRYKIIEKKQPVAFWCNPISGHNTLYWYLQNLGQGPELLIRYENEEAVDDSQLPKDRFSAERLKGVDSTLKIQPAELGDSAVYLCASSLDPRGNEQFFGPGTRLTVL.